This TCR beta chain was identified during a study of radiotherapy plus CTLA-4 blockade in lung cancer. General study findings and limits: Researchers report tumor-derived TCR clones expanding in blood after radiotherapy plus ipilimumab.

TCRdb's table, derived via immunoSEQ multiplex PCR, lists solely in-frame clones and lacks some. The data contain tens of thousands of clones, about 77% of them singletons. For this clone: Antigen specificity is unknown.

The sequencing here drew on peripheral blood, taken from a patient treated with radiotherapy plus ipilimumab. This TCR derives from a human donor with non-small cell lung cancer who had stable disease on radiotherapy plus ipilimumab.

The CDR3 sequence is CASSQGQGVNSPLHF. CDR3 in DNA: TGCGCCAGCAGTCAGGGACAGGGGGTCAATTCACCCCTCCACTTT. The rearrangement joins TRBV5-1 to TRBJ1-6; the match to TRBD1 covers 11 bases. Germline-derived CDR1 and CDR2 are SGHRS and YFSETQ. Germline trimming cut 5 bases from V and 7 bases from J; bases unmatched to any gene: 5. The CDR3 is made up of 15 amino acids.